Sequencing of this T cell receptor (beta chain) was carried out in a study of human T cells and chemical hapten exposure (dated by TCRdb to the early 2020s). Notes on the research overall: For sensitization, 2% DPC in acetone was applied to a roughly 2 cm by roughly 2 cm area of upper inner arm skin. Weekly therapeutic DPC doses were additionally applied to the scalp of patients throughout the roughly 23-week study period. Patch testing was performed on the upper back with Finn chambers containing 0.01% DPC, and the patch tests were scored after 6 days according to International Contact Dermatitis Research Group standards. Most of the patients in the cohort were female, and the cohort covered alopecia areata with under or over 50% scalp involvement, alopecia totalis and alopecia universalis. The libraries were sequenced as a pool, and the TCR yield per sample differed mostly because of small variations in library volumes within the pool. In alopecia patients, the study followed how the peripheral blood TCR repertoire changed in vivo over primary and secondary sensitization to diphenylcyclopropenone (DPC), a hapten. Patient blood was sampled pre-sensitization (week 0) and at 2, 6 and about 24 weeks after DPC sensitization. Nearly 30 alopecia patients provided blood for TCR sequencing at one to four time points (pre-sensitization, 2, 6 and 24 weeks). Each blood RNA sample was used to sequence both TCR alpha and TCR beta chains. Points the paper makes about the study in general: DPC sensitization did not change how many TCRs were above 1 in 1000 frequency, and no evidence was found of alterations in global repertoire structure. Patch test score was positively correlated with the number of PT1 expanded TCRs, with significance at thresholds 8, 16 and 32 but not at 4. After repeated subsampling, changes were observed in the strength of the expansion versus patch-test correlation and in the threshold at which the correlation became significant. Significantly more large CDR3 similarity clusters were formed by expanded TCRs than by pre-sensitization or healthy control sets, consistent with antigen-driven responses. All patients had alopecia, a presumed autoimmune disease, so their immune response might differ from that of healthy individuals.

Receptor amplification or capture employed RACE. For sequencing, a NextSeq 500 was employed. During library preparation, unique molecular identifiers were attached to individual cDNA molecules so that TCRs could be counted quantitatively and reproducibly. The study's processing was this. The median number of TCRs per sample was roughly 100,000, ranging from 23,224 to 690,600. The Decombinator software suite was used to annotate V, J and CDR3 in the TCR reads. For PS versus PT1 abundance plots, all samples were subsampled to the same number of TCRs (28,000). Expanded TCRs were defined as absent before sensitization and observed at least eight times at the 2-week time point. TCRdb trimmed public reads at Q25 via fastp, called clones via MiXCR and kept in-frame beta chains. Each CDR3 protein gets just one entry, which takes the most common genes and DNA from the rows behind it. TCRdb, not the original authors, processed these V and J calls. Recorded for this sample are roughly 42,000 distinct CDR3 sequences; approximately 9.5% of them occurred a single time. Of the sample, 11% to 15% falls within the top ten clones.

Taken with the paper, the label for time point translates to: patch test 2, 6 weeks after DPC sensitization. The label giving this sample's treatment or condition can be read as: therapeutic diphenylcyclopropenone sensitization with weekly scalp DPC. Total RNA was isolated from unfractionated whole blood collected in Tempus Blood RNA tubes. At every patch-test visit, the blood draw took place before the patch test was put on. Eligible patients were aged 18 to 70, diagnosed with alopecia, deemed suitable for DPC therapy, and excluded if pregnant. Of note for this clonotype: Its antigen remains undetermined. No base qualities exist here, and no much larger clone lies one base off it.

V drops 5 bases and J drops 0 bases, leaving 20 bases in between. The CDR3 contains 18 residues, cysteine and phenylalanine counted. Only the CDR3 DNA is retained, 54 bases long and in frame from the first base. The germline V gene (reference sequence) gives CDR1 as LNHDA and CDR2 as SQIVND. This sequence uses TRBV19 and TRBJ1-5, with no confidently assigned D gene. Material: whole blood, obtained in connection with sensitization to the hapten diphenylcyclopropenone (DPC). The clonotype comes from a woman under 40 with alopecia areata. Some clones in this sample may be carry-over from other donors' samples. The sequence in DNA is TGTGCCAGTAGTCTCTGGGTGGAGAGCCTATATAGCAATCAGCCCCAGCATTTT. Its product reads: CASSLWVESLYSNQPQHF.